This entry lists 19 T cell receptor beta chains sequenced from one sample in a study of beta chain features in type 1 diabetes. Expressed TCRB transcripts were sequenced because the entire RNA isolate underwent reverse transcription. Generated by immunoSEQ multiplex PCR, the TCRdb table keeps only in-frame clones and is missing some. The sample has about 210,000 clones; about 11% are singletons. Sequencing was performed on central memory CD4+ T cells from blood. The receptors here all came from a man younger than 35 in good health.

This clone has at least ten counts. V usage is TRBV6-6 and J usage is TRBJ2-1, with D tentatively TRBD1 (5 bases). Trimming pared 5 bases from V and 1 base from J, leaving 9 bases between. The CDR3 length is 14 residues. Looked up from germline, CDR1 is MNHNY and CDR2 is SVGAGI (reference sequence). CDR3 in amino acids: CASSSHRSYNEQFF. CDR3 in DNA: TGTGCCAGCAGTAGTCACAGGTCCTACAATGAGCAGTTCTTC.

In DNA, the CDR3 is TGTGCCTGGTTGGGACAGGTGAAAAGGACAGATACGCAGTATTTT. Its protein product is CAWLGQVKRTDTQYF. The chain recombines TRBV30 with TRBJ2-3, with TRBD1 matching 8 bases. The CDR3 covers 15 residues. V lost 5 bases, J lost 3 bases, and 10 bases stayed unmatched. Germline values: CDR1 GTSNPN, CDR2 SVGIG (reference sequence). Filled out from reference TRBV30 and TRBJ2-3, the complete variable domain reads SQTIHQWPATLVQPVGSPLSLECTVEGTSNPNLYWYRQAAGRGLQLLFYSVGIGQISSEVPQNLSASRPQDRQFILSSKKLLLSDSGFYLCAWLGQVKRTDTQYFGPGTRLTVL.

This clone was recorded a few times. The chain employs TRBV4-2 and TRBJ2-4; possible D gene TRBD2, 6 bases. Germline V gene data show CDR1 as LGHNA and CDR2 as YNFKEQ. V dropped 4 bases and J dropped 1 base, with 14 bases sitting between them. The CDR3 extends over 16 amino acids. The CDR3 reads CASSPEGGIAKNIQYF. DNA for the CDR3: TGTGCCAGCAGCCCCGAGGGCGGGATCGCCAAAAACATTCAGTACTTC.

This clone was detected ten times or more. CDR3 bases: TGCGCCAGCAGCCAAGAGGAAAGGACAGATACGCAGTATTTT. Its protein is CASSQEERTDTQYF. The chain joins TRBV4-3 to TRBJ2-3; D ambiguous. The CDR3 contains 14 residues. V was clipped by 0 bases and J by 3 bases, with 7 bases between them. In germline, CDR1 is LGHNA, CDR2 YSLEER.

This clone was seen a handful of times. J is TRBJ2-7 and V is TRBV7-9; D unresolved. The CDR3 has 12 residues. V gave up 9 bases and J gave up 0 bases, with 9 bases separating them. Germline loops: CDR1 SEHNR, CDR2 FQNEAQ (reference sequence). The CDR3 coding sequence is TGTGCCAGACGAGTGTCCTCCTACGAGCAGTACTTC. Its translation is CARRVSSYEQYF.

There are many counts of this clone. Other DNA sequences from this sample encode an identical CDR3 as well. The chain carries TRBV29-1 and TRBJ2-5; D ambiguous. V lost 0 bases and J lost 7, with 15 bases in between. Looked up from germline, CDR1 is SQVTM and CDR2 is ANQGSEA. This CDR3 region has 14 residues. CDR3 in DNA: TGCAGCGTTGAAGATCACTCAGCCCGTGGGACCCAGTACTTC. Encoded protein: CSVEDHSARGTQYF.

This clone was detected many times. Distinct nucleotide sequences in the sample also encode this CDR3. The chain combines TRBV7-2 with TRBJ2-7; D not resolved. V shed 2 bases and J shed 3 bases, with 2 bases lying between them. The CDR3 is made up of 11 amino acids. Germline assignment: CDR1 SGHTA and CDR2 FQGNSA. The CDR3 coding sequence is TGTGCCAGCAGCTTAAGCTACGAGCAGTACTTC. Encoded protein: CASSLSYEQYF. Full variable domain (missing parts from reference TRBV7-2 and TRBJ2-7): GAGVSQSPSNKVTEKGKDVELRCDPISGHTALYWYRQSLGQGLEFLIYFQGNSAPDKSGLPSDRFSAERTGGSVSTLTIQRTQQEDSAVYLCASSLSYEQYFGPGTRLTVT.

This rearrangement joins TRBV7-2 to TRBJ1-4; D is perhaps TRBD1 (6 bases). The CDR3 length is 14 residues. The V gene's germline CDR1 is SGHTA and CDR2 FQGNSA. The V end lost 7 bases, the J end lost 3 bases, and 12 bases lay between the germline ends. The CDR3 nucleotides read TGTGCCAGCAATGGGGGGGCACCTAATGAAAAACTGTTTTTT. Residues: CASNGGAPNEKLFF.

As to this clone: A much larger clone lies one base from this, so it may be a read error. J is TRBJ2-2 and V is TRBV7-2, with D possibly matching TRBD1 (5 bases). The CDR3 runs to 13 residues. The germline gives CDR1 SGHTA, CDR2 FQGNSA. V was clipped by 5 bases and J by 5 bases, with 9 bases between them. As DNA, the CDR3 is TGTGCCAGCAGCCGACAGTTAACCGGGGAGCTGTTTTTT. Protein sequence: CASSRQLTGELFF.

The chain joins TRBV6-1 to TRBJ1-1; D is possibly TRBD1 (5 bases). Germline loops: CDR1 MNHNS, CDR2 SASEGT. V lost 7 bases and J lost 5, with 11 bases in between. The CDR3 extends over 12 amino acids. In DNA, the CDR3 is TGTGCCAGCACTCAGGGTCGGACTGAAGCTTTCTTT. It yields the protein CASTQGRTEAFF.

This clone was observed a handful of times. The rearrangement uses TRBV7-9 and TRBJ2-2, with D tentatively TRBD2 (5 bases). Germline assignment: CDR1 SEHNR and CDR2 FQNEAQ (reference sequence). The CDR3 has 15 residues. The V gene lost 4 bases and the J gene lost 7 bases, with 16 bases spanning the gap. This CDR3 reads CASSSSRGGGGELFF. The CDR3 nucleotides are TGTGCCAGCAGCTCCTCTAGAGGAGGAGGCGGGGAGCTGTTTTTT.

V and J are TRBV5-1 and TRBJ2-1; the D is unclear. The CDR3 runs to 14 residues. V was cut by 2 bases and J by 5 bases, with 11 bases left in between. Per the germline V gene, CDR1 is SGHRS and CDR2 is YFSETQ. The CDR3: CASSFRIQNNEQFF. CDR3 DNA: TGCGCCAGCAGCTTTAGGATTCAAAACAATGAGCAGTTCTTC.

This chain links TRBV6-1 with TRBJ2-1, with 9 positions matching TRBD2. The CDR3 has 16 amino acids. V lost 2 bases to trimming and J lost 8 bases; unmatched junction nucleotides: 10. Germline V lookup: CDR1 MNHNS, CDR2 SASEGT. In DNA form, the CDR3 reads TGTGCCAGCAGTGAAATCGGCGGGAGGGGTTCGGATGAGCAGTTCTTC. It codes for CASSEIGGRGSDEQFF.

J is TRBJ1-1 and V is TRBV10-1, with D maybe TRBD1 (6 bases). Trimming pared 1 base from V and 5 bases from J, leaving 14 bases between. The CDR3 runs to 15 residues. CDR1 and CDR2 (germline): WNHNN, SYGVQD (reference sequence). This chain's CDR3 is CASSELQGGGTEAFF. The CDR3 DNA is TGCGCCAGCAGTGAGTTACAGGGAGGAGGAACTGAAGCTTTCTTT.

A few counts support this clone. The CDR3 protein is CSVSGLDYEQYF. In DNA, the CDR3 is TGCAGCGTTTCGGGGCTGGATTACGAGCAGTACTTC. V and J are TRBV29-1 and TRBJ2-7; D tentatively fits TRBD1 or TRBD2 (5 bases each). CDR3 length: 12 amino acids. Trimming removed 5 bases at V and 4 bases at J, with 12 bases between. The V gene's germline CDR1 is SQVTM and CDR2 ANQGSEA.

This clone showed up just a few times. The chain couples TRBV28 to TRBJ2-7; D unresolved. There are 14 residues in the CDR3. The germline gives CDR1 MDHEN, CDR2 SYDVKM. V was cut by 4 bases and J by 3 bases, with 13 bases left in between. For the CDR3, the DNA is TGTGCCAGCAGTTCCCCCGGTCCCCGCTACGAGCAGTACTTC. Its protein is CASSSPGPRYEQYF.

This clone was seen only once. The chain uses TRBV7-3 and TRBJ2-3; 8 nucleotides line up with TRBD2. The ends lost 4 bases at V and 1 base at J; junction bases unmatched: 7. This CDR3 contains 16 residues. Germline V CDR1 and CDR2: SGHTA, FQGTGA. The CDR3 spells CASSSGKLAGTDTQYF. The CDR3 DNA sequence: TGTGCCAGCAGCTCCGGGAAACTAGCGGGCACAGATACGCAGTATTTT.

V gene TRBV7-9 combines with J gene TRBJ2-5; 7 bases fit TRBD1. The CDR3 contains 14 residues. J was trimmed by 4 bases and V by 5 bases; bases with no gene match: 7. Germline-derived CDR1 and CDR2 are SEHNR and FQNEAQ (reference sequence). Here the CDR3 reads CASSAYTGAETQYF. The CDR3, as DNA: TGTGCCAGCAGCGCATACACAGGGGCAGAGACCCAGTACTTC. The whole variable domain, remainder taken from reference TRBV7-9 and TRBJ2-5, is DTGVSQNPRHKITKRGQNVTFRCDPISEHNRLYWYRQTLGQGPEFLTYFQNEAQLEKSRLLSDRFSAERPKGSFSTLEIQRTEQGDSAMYLCASSAYTGAETQYFGPGTRLLVL.

The rearrangement uses TRBV4-3 and TRBJ2-3; D is perhaps TRBD1 (6 bases). V gave up 1 base and J gave up 2 bases, with 19 bases separating them. This CDR3 is 18 amino acids long. Germline V gene sequence: CDR1 LGHNA, CDR2 YSLEER. Here the CDR3 reads CASSQGLQGSKSTDTQYF. The CDR3 DNA reads as TGCGCCAGCAGCCAAGGATTGCAGGGGTCCAAGTCCACAGATACGCAGTATTTT.